Listed below are T cell receptor beta chains from one sample, sequenced in a study of blood T cell repertoires in COVID-19. The protocol was immunoSEQ multiplex PCR, while the TCRdb copy is restricted to in-frame clones and leaves out a portion. Of around 170,000 clones listed, 88% are singletons. Sequenced material: peripheral blood. The receptors derive from a man in his fifties or sixties with acute or convalescent COVID-19. The CDR3 runs from the conserved cysteine through the conserved F or W. Each record gives: J gene, V gene, CDR3 length, D gene, clone size, CDR3 DNA, CDR3 protein. A D gene is named only where the DNA matches it firmly. A row's size may be missing; if present it is once, few, many or a size class.

TRBJ2-1 TRBV11-3 14 TRBD2 - TGTGCCAGCAGCTTAGGGGAGCGGGAGAGTGAGCAGTTCTTC CASSLGERESEQFF
TRBJ2-7 TRBV29-1 13 - - TGCAGCGTTGATCGTACAGCTCCCTACGAGCAGTACTTC CSVDRTAPYEQYF
TRBJ2-5 TRBV20-1 17 TRBD1 - TGCAGTGCTAGTTTGGACAGGGGGCTCTTGGCCCAAGAGACCCAGTACTTC CSASLDRGLLAQETQYF
TRBJ1-4 TRBV6-2/TRBV6-3 16 TRBD1 - TGTGCCAGCAGCCGAACACAAGACAGGGCGCAACAAAAACTGTTTTTT CASSRTQDRAQQKLFF
TRBJ1-2 TRBV12-3/TRBV12-4 12 - - TGTGCCAGCAGTTTATTCGGGTATGGCTACACCTTC CASSLFGYGYTF
TRBJ1-1 TRBV29-1 11 - - TGCAGCGTAGAAACACAACCTGAAGCTTTCTTT CSVETQPEAFF
TRBJ2-1 TRBV5-1 15 TRBD2 - TGCGCCACCTCACGGGAGCGGGGGGGGCACAATGAGCAGTTCTTC CATSRERGGHNEQFF
TRBJ2-5 TRBV23-1 17 - - TGCGCCAGCAGTCAATCCCTTATTCCGCGGGGACAAGAGACCCAGTACTTC CASSQSLIPRGQETQYF
TRBJ1-3 TRBV5-8 15 - - TGTGCCAGCAGCTTATCCCCTTCCCTGGGAAACACCATATATTTT CASSLSPSLGNTIYF
TRBJ1-1 TRBV11-3 13 - - TGTGCCAGCAGCTTAGGGGAGTACACTGAAGCTTTCTTT CASSLGEYTEAFF
TRBJ2-6 TRBV7-9 18 - few TGTGCCAGCAGCCCGAGGGGGGGATTGAGCTCTGGGGCCAACGTCCTGACTTTC CASSPRGGLSSGANVLTF
TRBJ2-5 TRBV12-3/TRBV12-4 13 - few TGTGCCAGCACCTCAGGGAAATGGGAGACCCAGTACTTC CASTSGKWETQYF
TRBJ1-3 TRBV9 14 - - TGTGCCAGCAGCGTCGGGGGTCCTGGAAACACCATATATTTT CASSVGGPGNTIYF
TRBJ1-4 TRBV7-6 16 - - TGTGCCAGCAGCTTAGGGTCCGGCGGGACTAATGAAAAACTGTTTTTT CASSLGSGGTNEKLFF
TRBJ2-5 TRBV11-2 15 TRBD2 - TGTGCCAGCAGTCGGGGGGGCGGCATGGCGGAGACCCAGTACTTC CASSRGGGMAETQYF
TRBJ1-2 TRBV6-1 13 - - TGTGCCAGCAGTGATCCCAGGGGCTATGGCTACACCTTC CASSDPRGYGYTF
TRBJ1-1 TRBV6-5 15 TRBD1 - TGTGCCAGCAGTTACTCCAGGGGGCTAGGGACTGAAGCTTTCTTT CASSYSRGLGTEAFF
TRBJ1-2 TRBV20-1 11 - - TGCAGTGCTAGAACGGACTATGGCTACACCTTC CSARTDYGYTF
TRBJ2-5 TRBV7-3 13 - - TGTGCCAGCAGCTCCAACGTCAGGGAGACCCAGTACTTC CASSSNVRETQYF
TRBJ2-3 TRBV24-1 16 TRBD1 once TGTGCCACCAGTGAACCCGGGACAGGAAACACAGATACGCAGTATTTT CATSEPGTGNTDTQYF
TRBJ2-3 TRBV19 16 TRBD2 - TGTGCCAGTAGTATAAAGGCGGGGGGACACACAGATACGCAGTATTTT CASSIKAGGHTDTQYF
TRBJ2-1 TRBV15 18 - - TGTGCCACCAGCAGAGATCTCCCAGGCAGGTGGTCCTACAATGAGCAGTTCTTC CATSRDLPGRWSYNEQFF
TRBJ1-1 TRBV5-4 15 TRBD1 - TGTGCCAGCAGCTGGACAGGGAGGGGGAACACTGAAGCTTTCTTT CASSWTGRGNTEAFF
TRBJ1-3 TRBV3-1/TRBV3-2 14 - - TGTGCCAGCAGCCCTGATAGCCGCGGGGACACCATATATTTT CASSPDSRGDTIYF
TRBJ2-3 TRBV18 15 - - TGTGCCAGCTCACCTTCTAGCGCCCCGGGTGATACGCAGTATTTT CASSPSSAPGDTQYF
TRBJ2-7 TRBV7-8 15 TRBD2 - TGTGCCAGCAGCTTAGCGGGTCGGGAGGGTGTCGAGCAGTACTTC CASSLAGREGVEQYF
TRBJ1-1 TRBV30 13 - - TGTGCCTGGGGTGGGAGGAGAGACACTGAAGCTTTCTTT CAWGGRRDTEAFF
TRBJ2-7 TRBV21-1 17 - - TGTGCCAGCAGCAACCCCCCGTCTAGCGGGAGCTTCTACGAGCAGTACTTC CASSNPPSSGSFYEQYF
TRBJ2-7 TRBV11-3 13 - - TGTGCCAGCAGCTTAGATCCGGTTTCCGAGCAGTACTTC CASSLDPVSEQYF
TRBJ2-7 TRBV5-1 15 TRBD2 - TGCGCCAGCAGCCTCGGGACTAGCGGGCCCGGGGAGCAGTACTTC CASSLGTSGPGEQYF
TRBJ2-1 TRBV7-3 12 TRBD1 - TGTGCCAGCAGCTCCGCAGGGGGCTCGACGGTCTTC CASSSAGGSTVF
TRBJ1-3 TRBV30 13 - - TGTGCCTGGAGACACAGGGCTGGAAACACCATATATTTT CAWRHRAGNTIYF
TRBJ1-1 TRBV30 11 - once TGTGCCTGGACAGGGTTTACTGAAGCTTTCTTT CAWTGFTEAFF
TRBJ1-2 TRBV6-5 14 TRBD1 - TGTGCCAGCAGCATGGACAGGGGGATGTATGGCTACACCTTC CASSMDRGMYGYTF
TRBJ1-2 TRBV20-1 12 - - TGCAGTGCTAGTAGCGGGGGCTATGGCTACACCTTC CSASSGGYGYTF
TRBJ1-3 TRBV12-5 16 - - TGTGCTAGTGCTGCAGGACAGTTAAGCTCTGGAAACACCATATATTTT CASAAGQLSSGNTIYF
TRBJ1-3 TRBV11-2 12 - - TGTGCCAGCAGCCTTACAATGGACACCATATATTTT CASSLTMDTIYF
TRBJ1-5 TRBV27 16 - - TGTGCCAGCAGTTCAAGGGCAGGGTGGGTCGATCAGCCCCAGCATTTT CASSSRAGWVDQPQHF
TRBJ1-2 TRBV5-6 14 - - TGTGCCAGCAGCTGGGGACAAGTTAACTATGGCTACACCTTC CASSWGQVNYGYTF
TRBJ1-1 TRBV18 16 - few TGTGCCAGCTCACCAGCTCTGGCAGGATCAAACACTGAAGCTTTCTTT CASSPALAGSNTEAFF
TRBJ2-3 TRBV24-1 16 - - TGTGCCACCAGTGACCCGGCCAGGGCCTGGCCCGATACGCAGTATTTT CATSDPARAWPDTQYF
TRBJ1-1 TRBV10-3 12 - - TGTGCCATCAGGGCAGAGAACACTGAAGCTTTCTTT CAIRAENTEAFF
TRBJ2-3 TRBV10-3 17 TRBD2 once TGTGCCATCAGTGGATGGTCACTAGCGGGTGCCAGAGATACGCAGTATTTT CAISGWSLAGARDTQYF
TRBJ2-3 TRBV7-6 16 TRBD1 - TGTGCCAGCAGCTTAGCCACAGGACAGGGCGCAGATACGCAGTATTTT CASSLATGQGADTQYF
TRBJ1-4 TRBV12-3/TRBV12-4 13 - - TGTGCCAGCAGGGTGACTGTCAATGAAAAACTGTTTTTT CASRVTVNEKLFF
TRBJ2-3 TRBV7-9 13 TRBD1 - TGTGCCAGCAGCCGACAGGGGTCAGATACGCAGTATTTT CASSRQGSDTQYF
TRBJ1-4 TRBV5-5 14 - - TGTGCCAGCAGCTCGGCCTTAGGAGGAGAAAAACTGTTTTTT CASSSALGGEKLFF
TRBJ2-2 TRBV4-3 18 TRBD2 - TGCGCCAGCAGCCACGGAGGGACTAGCGGGAGTACGGCCGGGGAGCTGTTTTTT CASSHGGTSGSTAGELFF
TRBJ1-2 TRBV30 13 - once TGTGCCTGGAGTGTACGCCGGACTGATGGCTACACCTTC CAWSVRRTDGYTF
TRBJ2-3 TRBV6-1 19 TRBD2 - TGTGCCAGCAGTGGACAGAGGAGCGGGGGGGCCTTGGGGACAGATACGCAGTATTTT CASSGQRSGGALGTDTQYF
TRBJ1-3 TRBV7-9 16 - - TGTGCCAGCAACCCGGAGGGGTCCCTAGGTGGAAACACCATATATTTT CASNPEGSLGGNTIYF
TRBJ2-2 TRBV30 15 TRBD1 - TGTGCCTGGAGCAACCGGGACAGGGGACTATGGGAGCTGTTTTTT CAWSNRDRGLWELFF
TRBJ2-5 TRBV30 14 - - TGTGCCTGGAGTGTAAACAGCTTACAAGAGACCCAGTACTTC CAWSVNSLQETQYF
TRBJ1-6 TRBV5-1 15 - - TGCGCCAGCAGCTACCGGGAAAACTATAATTCACCCCTCCACTTT CASSYRENYNSPLHF